This T cell receptor beta chain was retrieved from a study of blood T cells in healthy people across ages. V dropped 1 base and J dropped 1 base, with 7 bases sitting between them. From germline, CDR1 is LGHDT and CDR2 YNNKEL (reference sequence). The CDR3 totals 14 residues. PCR was performed a second time for roughly 7 to 12 cycles using a sample-barcoded 5' primer and a J-beta primer mix. Using its own MiXCR run on the 5' RACE reads, TCRdb lists one record per CDR3 protein. The data show around 500,000 distinct CDR3 sequences, about 25% seen once. This clonotype was detected only a few times. Its antigen is as yet unknown. Findings and caveats of the study: While age rose, TCR beta diversity per million T cells dropped in a roughly linear way. Compared with aged donors, long-lived donors showed fewer expanded clones, suggesting selection. Considered underestimates were the diversity estimates obtained from one million T cells.

This sample also belongs to another study, concerning T cells of mothers and their children. That source notes: For cDNA synthesis, the complete extracted RNA was used (around 1.5 ug per 15 ul).

The sequence came from a boy between 2 and 10 years old in good health. The chain uses TRBV3-1 and TRBJ1-1; D is unresolved. The material sequenced was blood. The CDR3 sequence: CASSQVAANTEAFF. Here the CDR3 DNA reads TGTGCCAGCAGCCAAGTCGCAGCGAACACTGAAGCTTTCTTT.